Each of the 23 T cell receptor beta chains below was sequenced from the same sample in a study of blood T cell repertoires in COVID-19 (TCRdb year 2020). The library was generated by the immunoSEQ multiplex PCR assay. What TCRdb holds here is the immuneACCESS table cut down to in-frame rearrangements. Part of the clones is not present; checked against another copy, under half of the missing clones reflect an unresolved V gene, and the others are unexplained. Across this sample there are fewer than 200,000 clones, with roughly 80% seen only once. The ten largest clonotypes hold 6.5% to 9% of the sample. Sample: peripheral blood. These receptors all come from a woman older than 75 with COVID-19, enrolled during active disease.

The genes are TRBV6-1 and TRBJ1-2, with no clear D. The length of the CDR3 is 13 residues. Germline CDR1 and CDR2: MNHNS and SASEGT. V was clipped by 2 bases and J by 3 bases, with 7 bases between them. This CDR3 reads CASSESADYGYTF. CDR3 in DNA: TGTGCCAGCAGTGAAAGCGCAGACTATGGCTACACCTTC.

This clone came up once. This chain joins TRBV6-1 and TRBJ1-2; D gene unclear. Germline V gene lookup returns CDR1 MNHNS and CDR2 SASEGT. This CDR3 has 15 residues. Between the trimmed V and J ends, which lost 3 bases and 8 bases, there was a span of 19 bases. This CDR3 reads CASSDLGGRVRGYTF. CDR3 nucleotide sequence: TGTGCCAGCAGTGATCTTGGTGGGAGGGTCCGGGGCTACACCTTC.

The chain has TRBV11-3 and TRBJ2-1; 9 bases fit TRBD1. The CDR3 consists of 15 residues. Per germline, CDR1 SGHNT and CDR2 YENEEA. V shed 5 bases, J shed 10 bases, and the junction held 12 bases outside the gene matches. CDR3 residues: CASSLRPGTGNEQFF. DNA for the CDR3: TGTGCCAGCAGCCTCCGTCCCGGGACAGGGAACGAGCAGTTCTTC.

The rearrangement links TRBV6-5 to TRBJ1-2; maybe TRBD1 (6 bases). V lost 6 bases to trimming and J lost 3 bases, with 11 bases between them. Germline V lookup: CDR1 MNHEY, CDR2 SVGAGI. The CDR3 runs 13 residues. The CDR3 DNA reads TGTGCCAGCAGCCCAGGGGTGGACTATGGCTACACCTTC. Translating it yields CASSPGVDYGYTF.

This chain connects TRBV6-6 to TRBJ2-2, with TRBD1 as a possible D gene (6 bases). The CDR3 is 13 residues long. Trimming removed 8 bases at V and 6 bases at J, with 13 bases between. Germline-derived CDR1 and CDR2 are MNHNY and SVGAGI (reference sequence). The CDR3 sequence: CASRPGAAGELFF. As DNA, the CDR3 is TGTGCCAGCCGGCCAGGGGCAGCCGGGGAGCTGTTTTTT.

The CDR3 DNA is TGTGCCAGCAGCCGAGGACAGGGGCGGGAGCAGTTCTTC. Protein product: CASSRGQGREQFF. This sequence joins TRBV7-3 and TRBJ2-1; TRBD1 aligns across 9 bases. This CDR3 is built from 13 residues. The V gene's germline CDR1 is SGHTA and CDR2 FQGTGA. V lost 5 bases and J lost 10; bases outside the gene matches: 6.

This clone appeared a single time. The chain combines TRBV19 with TRBJ1-3, with 7 positions matching TRBD1. Trimming cost V 7 bases and J 2 bases; bases outside gene matches: 8. Germline V gene lookup returns CDR1 LNHDA and CDR2 SQIVND (reference sequence). There are 15 residues in the CDR3. The CDR3 DNA sequence: TGTGCCAGTACGGACAGGATCATGCCTGGAAACACCATATATTTT. This encodes CASTDRIMPGNTIYF. Using reference TRBV19 and TRBJ1-3 for the parts outside the CDR3, the full variable domain is DGGITQSPKYLFRKEGQNVTLSCEQNLNHDAMYWYRQDPGQGLRLIYYSQIVNDFQKGDIAEGYSVSREKKESFPLTVTSAQKNPTAFYLCASTDRIMPGNTIYFGEGSWLTVV.

As to this clone: Other DNA variants within this sample encode the same CDR3. V usage is TRBV5-1 and J usage is TRBJ1-1, with 10 bases matching TRBD1. J lost 4 bases, V lost 0 bases, and 0 bases had no gene match. The germline V gene has CDR1 SGHRS and CDR2 YFSETQ. The CDR3 length is 14 residues. The CDR3 loop reads CASSLGQGATEAFF. The DNA of the CDR3 is TGCGCCAGCAGCTTGGGACAGGGGGCCACTGAAGCTTTCTTT.

This chain uses TRBV21-1 with TRBJ1-5; the DNA was not compared with TRBD1, the D call given in the table. TRBV21-1 is noted as a pseudogene. There are 17 residues in the CDR3. The CDR3 sequence: CASSNLTGHRISRPQHF. The CDR3 region has the DNA TGTGCCAGCAGCAACCTGACGGGACATCGGATATCAAGGCCCCAGCATTTT.

V gene TRBV9 combines with J gene TRBJ2-1; 8 positions match TRBD2. The CDR3 runs to 15 residues. The V segment lost 6 bases and the J segment 6 bases; nucleotides outside the gene matches: 11. Germline V gives CDR1 SGDLS, CDR2 YYNGEE. CDR3 in DNA: TGTGCCAGCACTGTGTCGGGACTAGATCGCAATGAGCAGTTCTTC. This translates into CASTVSGLDRNEQFF.

This chain's CDR3 is CASSVDSPMETQYF. CDR3 sequence (DNA): TGTGCCAGCAGCGTAGACAGCCCCATGGAGACCCAGTACTTC. This chain links TRBV9 with TRBJ2-5; D unclear. Germline CDR1 SGDLS, CDR2 YYNGEE. The CDR3 is 14 amino acids. Trimming shortened V by 0 bases and J by 5 bases, and 11 bases separated the two germline ends.

The count of this clone is one. The chain couples TRBV3-1 (or the pseudogene TRBV3-2) to TRBJ2-2; a possible D gene is TRBD2 (6 bases). The CDR3 covers 15 residues. V lost 1 base and J lost 1, with 7 bases in between. Germline-derived CDR1 and CDR2 are LGHDT and YNNKEL (reference sequence). The DNA of the CDR3 is TGTGCCAGCAGCCAAGGGAGGGGGAACACCGGGGAGCTGTTTTTT. This gives the protein CASSQGRGNTGELFF.

The gene calls are TRBV5-1 and TRBJ2-7; D may be TRBD1 (5 bases). CDR1 SGHRS and CDR2 YFSETQ come from the germline V gene. V gave up 2 bases and J gave up 5 bases, with 17 bases separating them. This CDR3 region has 15 residues. The CDR3 region has the DNA TGCGCCAGCAGCTTAAGGCAGGGAATGCTCAACGAGCAGTACTTC. This sequence encodes CASSLRQGMLNEQYF.

V usage is TRBV18 and J usage is TRBJ2-2; TRBD1 might be the D (5 bases). Per the germline V gene, CDR1 is KGHSH and CDR2 is LQKENI. V was shortened by 8 bases and J by 0 bases, with 10 bases between the two germline ends. The CDR3 loop spans 14 amino acids. The CDR3 DNA is TGTGCCAGCCAGACAGCCTCGAACACCGGGGAGCTGTTTTTT. Translated: CASQTASNTGELFF.

The chain links TRBV12-5 to TRBJ2-7; no clear D. Trimming removed 6 bases at V and 0 bases at J, with 6 bases between. Germline assignment: CDR1 LGHNT and CDR2 FRNRAP. The CDR3 extends over 12 amino acids. CDR3 protein: CASGPISYEQYF. The CDR3 DNA follows: TGTGCTAGTGGCCCCATCTCCTACGAGCAGTACTTC. The whole variable domain, filled in from reference TRBV12-5 and TRBJ2-7, reads DARVTQTPRHKVTEMGQEVTMRCQPILGHNTVFWYRQTMMQGLELLAYFRNRAPLDDSGMPKDRFSAEMPDATLATLKIQPSEPRDSAVYFCASGPISYEQYFGPGTRLTVT.

The CDR3 DNA follows: TGCGCCAGCACTTCAGGGGGGCCCACGAACACCGGGGAGCTGTTTTTT. This gives the protein CASTSGGPTNTGELFF. V and J are TRBV5-1 and TRBJ2-2; D might be TRBD1 (7 bases). The CDR3 consists of 16 residues. V was cut by 6 bases and J by 0 bases, with 15 bases left in between. The germline gives CDR1 SGHRS, CDR2 YFSETQ. The full variable domain, in which reference TRBV5-1 and TRBJ2-2 provide the parts outside the CDR3, is KAGVTQTPRYLIKTRGQQVTLSCSPISGHRSVSWYQQTPGQGLQFLFEYFSETQRNKGNFPGRFSGRQFSNSRSEMNVSTLELGDSALYLCASTSGGPTNTGELFFGEGSRLTVL.

The chain has TRBV5-6 and TRBJ2-1; 12 nucleotides align to TRBD2. CDR3 length equals 16 residues. Germline values: CDR1 SGHDT, CDR2 YYEEEE. Trimming took 0 bases from V and 5 from J; bases not matched to a gene: 3. The CDR3 sequence: CASSLARTSGNNEQFF. The CDR3 coding sequence is TGTGCCAGCAGCTTGGCTCGGACTAGCGGGAACAATGAGCAGTTCTTC.

J is TRBJ2-3 and V is TRBV7-3, with TRBD2 matching 7 bases. CDR1 and CDR2 from the germline V gene are SGHTA and FQGTGA. This CDR3 has 14 amino acids. With V trimmed by 2 bases and J by 3 bases, 2 bases remained unmatched. In DNA, the CDR3 is TGTGCCAGCAGCTTATTGGGGGGGACAGATACGCAGTATTTT. Amino acid sequence: CASSLLGGTDTQYF.

The CDR3 DNA reads as TGTGCCAGCTCAGTAAACAAGAACACTGAAGCTTTCTTT. Translating gives CASSVNKNTEAFF. The chain is built from TRBV18 and TRBJ1-1; no clear D. The V end was cut by 5 bases, the J end by 1 base, with 8 bases between. The CDR3 totals 13 residues. CDR1 and CDR2 (germline): KGHSH, LQKENI.

The rearrangement uses TRBV24-1 and TRBJ1-4, with 7 positions matching TRBD1. This CDR3 comprises 15 residues. CDR1 and CDR2 from the germline V gene are KGHDR and SFDVKD. Trimming cost V 2 bases and J 6 bases; bases outside gene matches: 5. CDR3 sequence: CATSDSRQGDEKLFF. In nucleotides, the CDR3 is TGTGCCACCAGTGATTCGAGACAGGGTGATGAAAAACTGTTTTTT.

Only a few counts were recorded for this clone. The chain joins TRBV9 to TRBJ2-5, with D possibly TRBD1 on 6 matching bases. Deletions cut 1 base from V and 5 bases from J, with 12 bases between. Germline lookup yields CDR1 SGDLS and CDR2 YYNGEE. The CDR3 covers 14 residues. CDR3: CASSVKAGVETQYF. The CDR3 nucleotides read TGTGCCAGCAGCGTAAAGGCAGGGGTGGAGACCCAGTACTTC.

The rearrangement links TRBV6-5 to TRBJ1-1; D may be TRBD1 (6 bases). The ends were cut back, 6 bases at V and 0 bases at J, with 11 bases in the middle. Looked up from germline, CDR1 is MNHEY and CDR2 is SVGAGI. The CDR3 sequence is 14 residues long. This CDR3 reads CASSPPGVNTEAFF. In DNA, the CDR3 is TGTGCCAGCAGCCCCCCAGGGGTGAACACTGAAGCTTTCTTT.

The genes are TRBV7-5 and TRBJ1-1; TRBD1 reflects the table's D call only, with no check against the DNA. TRBV7-5 is annotated as a pseudogene. This CDR3 region has 14 residues. The CDR3 sequence: CVRSILTGRTEAFF. CDR3 coding DNA: TGTGTCAGAAGCATACTGACAGGACGGACTGAAGCTTTCTTT.